This entry lists 27 T cell receptor beta chains sequenced from one sample in a study of T cells after yellow fever vaccination. TCRdb re-analysed the 5' RACE reads in MiXCR, keeping a single row per CDR3 protein. The sample lists about 230,000 distinct CDR3 sequences, roughly 6.3% seen once, with 1% to 1.2% in the top ten. The specimen comprised CD4+ T cells sorted from PBMCs, sampled on the day of the yellow fever booster vaccination. Source of these receptors: a young man who received the YFV17D yellow fever vaccine.

In this sample, this clonotype turned up many times. This rearrangement joins TRBV11-2 to TRBJ2-1; 9 bases align to TRBD2. The CDR3 extends over 14 amino acids. The germline V gene encodes CDR1 SGHAT and CDR2 FQNNGV. V shed 1 base and J 6 bases; nucleotides not matched to a gene: 1. The DNA for the CDR3 is TGTGCCAGCAGCTTAGCTAGCGGGATCAATGAGCAGTTCTTC. Amino acids: CASSLASGINEQFF. The full variable domain, rest sourced from reference TRBV11-2 and TRBJ2-1, is EAGVAQSPRYKIIEKRQSVAFWCNPISGHATLYWYQQILGQGPKLLIQFQNNGVVDDSQLPKDRFSAERLKGVDSTLKIQPAKLEDSAVYLCASSLASGINEQFFGPGTRLTVL.

The chain couples TRBV29-1 to TRBJ1-2; D unresolved. Trimming stripped 0 bases from V and 8 bases from J, with 10 bases between. Germline V gene data show CDR1 as SQVTM and CDR2 as ANQGSEA. The CDR3 extends over 12 amino acids. CDR3 nucleotides: TGCAGCGTTGAAGATGGTTTTTACGGCTACACCTTC. It translates to CSVEDGFYGYTF.

The V and J genes are TRBV5-6 and TRBJ2-2, with D unresolved. Germline V lookup: CDR1 SGHDT, CDR2 YYEEEE. The V gene lost 7 bases and the J gene lost 7 bases, with 14 bases spanning the gap. The CDR3 has 13 amino acids. The CDR3 spells CASGPELFGELFF. As DNA, the CDR3 is TGTGCCAGCGGCCCGGAGTTATTCGGGGAGCTGTTTTTT.

A few counts support this clonotype. V is TRBV30 and J is TRBJ2-1; TRBD1 matches at 10 bases. Unmatched junction bases numbered 4, after V lost 1 base and J lost 7 bases. CDR3 length: 14 residues. The germline gives CDR1 GTSNPN, CDR2 SVGIG (reference sequence). CDR3 protein: CAWSAWDRGNEQFF. The DNA for the CDR3 is TGTGCCTGGAGTGCGTGGGACAGGGGAAATGAGCAGTTCTTC.

The CDR3 sequence is CSVVTAGPNYGYTF. CDR3 DNA: TGCAGCGTTGTGACGGCAGGGCCTAACTATGGCTACACCTTC. This chain joins TRBV29-1 and TRBJ1-2, with D perhaps matching TRBD1 (5 bases). Trimming took 4 bases from V and 0 from J, leaving 12 bases between them. Germline assignment: CDR1 SQVTM and CDR2 ANQGSEA. The CDR3 extends over 14 amino acids.

The chain combines TRBV20-1 with TRBJ2-1; 13 bases fit TRBD2. Germline values: CDR1 DFQATT, CDR2 SNEGSKA (reference sequence). After removal of 0 bases from V and 2 bases from J, the junction contained 13 bases not matched to a gene. The CDR3 totals 20 residues. The CDR3 loop is CSAREPPLAGGPWAYNEQFF. The CDR3 coding sequence is TGCAGTGCTAGAGAGCCCCCACTAGCGGGAGGGCCCTGGGCCTACAATGAGCAGTTCTTC.

The chain links TRBV18 to TRBJ2-2; 7 positions agree with TRBD1. The germline V gene encodes CDR1 KGHSH and CDR2 LQKENI. With 6 bases clipped from V and 0 bases from J, the junction kept 7 bases outside the gene matches. The CDR3 runs to 16 residues. The CDR3 DNA reads as TGTGCCAGCTCTCTTCAGGGGGTGGCGAACACCGGGGAGCTGTTTTTT. This translates into CASSLQGVANTGELFF.

The J gene is TRBJ2-1, the V gene TRBV7-2; TRBD2 is a possible D gene (5 bases). The germline V gene encodes CDR1 SGHTA and CDR2 FQGNSA. The CDR3 has 16 amino acids. V was clipped by 5 bases and J by 0 bases, with 14 bases between them. CDR3 residues: CASSPLFGISYNEQFF. CDR3 sequence (DNA): TGTGCCAGCAGCCCCCTTTTCGGGATCTCCTACAATGAGCAGTTCTTC.

Here the CDR3 reads CASSPDSSYGYTF. In DNA, the CDR3 is TGTGCCAGCAGCCCGGACAGTTCCTATGGCTACACCTTC. The chain combines TRBV7-9 with TRBJ1-2; weak D call: TRBD1 (6 bases). Germline-derived CDR1 and CDR2 are SEHNR and FQNEAQ (reference sequence). The length of the CDR3 is 13 residues. Trimming shortened V by 5 bases and J by 4 bases, and 11 bases separated the two germline ends.

This clonotype was counted between two and nine times. The chain carries TRBV7-2 and TRBJ2-7, with 7 bases aligning to TRBD2. This CDR3 is built from 15 residues. V lost 5 bases, J lost 0 bases, and 7 bases stayed unmatched. Germline lookup yields CDR1 SGHTA and CDR2 FQGNSA. DNA of the CDR3: TGTGCCAGCAGCCCCGTGATAGCGGGCTCCTACGAGCAGTACTTC. This sequence encodes CASSPVIAGSYEQYF.

Written as DNA, the CDR3 is TGTGCCAGTAGTTCCTACAGGGGAAAAGAGACCCAGTACTTC. It yields the protein CASSSYRGKETQYF. This rearrangement joins TRBV19 to TRBJ2-5; TRBD1 aligns across 7 bases. Germline lookup yields CDR1 LNHDA and CDR2 SQIVND (reference sequence). The CDR3 loop spans 14 amino acids. Unmatched junction bases numbered 6, after V lost 5 bases and J lost 3 bases.

On this clonotype: It may be a read error: a sequence one base away is much more abundant. The gene calls are TRBV7-8 and TRBJ1-1; 8 bases are a match to TRBD1. The CDR3 has 14 residues. CDR1 and CDR2 from the germline V gene are SGHVS and FQNEAQ. V was clipped by 3 bases and J by 6 bases; unmatched bases: 6. The CDR3 spells CASSFDRGFSEAFF. CDR3 nucleotide sequence: TGTGCCAGCAGCTTTGACAGGGGTTTTTCTGAAGCTTTCTTT.

V and J are TRBV5-5 and TRBJ1-3; no clear D. The germline CDR1 and CDR2 sequences are SGHKS and YYEKEE (reference sequence). CDR3 size: 15 residues. The V and J ends lost 0 bases and 0 bases respectively, with 7 bases between them. CDR3 loop: CASSLEAFSGNTIYF. In DNA, the CDR3 is TGTGCCAGCAGCTTGGAGGCCTTCTCTGGAAACACCATATATTTT. The full variable domain, its missing parts supplied by reference TRBV5-5 and TRBJ1-3, is DAGVTQSPTHLIKTRGQQVTLRCSPISGHKSVSWYQQVLGQGPQFIFQYYEKEERGRGNFPDRFSARQFPNYSSELNVNALLLGDSALYLCASSLEAFSGNTIYFGEGSWLTVV.

This clonotype was recorded many times. This rearrangement joins TRBV20-1 to TRBJ2-3, with D tentatively TRBD2 (5 bases). CDR1 and CDR2 (germline): DFQATT, SNEGSKA (reference sequence). The CDR3 totals 13 residues. V lost 5 bases and J lost 2, with 11 bases in between. CDR3 sequence (DNA): TGCAGTGCTCAACTAGAGAACACAGATACGCAGTATTTT. As protein: CSAQLENTDTQYF.

This clonotype was seen ten or more times. In DNA form, the CDR3 reads TGTGCCAGCAGTTCCAGGGACAGGGAAGATGAGCAGTACTTC. It codes for CASSSRDREDEQYF. The gene calls are TRBV6-5 and TRBJ2-7; TRBD1 matches 9 bases. The CDR3 runs to 14 residues. Germline lookup yields CDR1 MNHEY and CDR2 SVGAGI. With 4 bases clipped from V and 7 bases from J, the junction kept 8 bases outside the gene matches.

The genes are TRBV5-1 and TRBJ2-1, with D perhaps matching TRBD1 (6 bases). Trimming left V 4 bases short and J 1 base short, with 12 bases between. The CDR3 loop spans 15 amino acids. Germline assignment: CDR1 SGHRS and CDR2 YFSETQ. For the CDR3, the DNA is TGCGCCAGCAGCCTATGGACAGAATCCTACAATGAGCAGTTCTTC. Protein sequence: CASSLWTESYNEQFF.

At least ten counts were recorded for this clonotype. This chain uses TRBV12-3 or TRBV12-4 with TRBJ2-3, with D maybe TRBD2 (6 bases). The V end lost 3 bases, the J end lost 0 bases, and 10 bases lay between the germline ends. CDR3 length: 15 amino acids. CDR3 coding DNA: TGTGCCAGCAGTTTTGGGGGGTTCAGCACAGATACGCAGTATTTT. Its protein product is CASSFGGFSTDTQYF.

This clonotype was seen a handful of times. This chain joins TRBV9 and TRBJ2-6; D unclear. The V end was cut by 1 base, the J end by 0 bases, with 11 bases between. CDR1 SGDLS and CDR2 YYNGEE come from the germline V gene. The CDR3 runs 17 residues. The CDR3 DNA reads as TGTGCCAGCAGCGTATTAGCTAAGAGCTCTGGGGCCAACGTCCTGACTTTC. This translates into CASSVLAKSSGANVLTF.

The DNA for the CDR3 is TGTGCCATCAGTGATGGAGGGGGGGAGACCCAGTACTTC. It is translated as CAISDGGGETQYF. The chain carries TRBV10-3 and TRBJ2-5, with D possibly called TRBD1 or TRBD2 (6 bases each). Deletions cut 3 bases from V and 5 bases from J, with 10 bases between. The CDR3 contains 13 residues. Per the germline V gene, CDR1 is ENHRY and CDR2 is SYGVKD.

This clonotype was seen a few times. CDR3 sequence: CASSIGQKETQYF. The CDR3 region has the DNA TGTGCCAGTAGTATAGGGCAGAAAGAGACCCAGTACTTC. The rearrangement links TRBV19 to TRBJ2-5; D gene uncertain. The CDR3 is made up of 13 amino acids. V was shortened by 1 base and J by 3 bases, with 6 bases between the two germline ends. Germline CDR1 reads LNHDA; CDR2 reads SQIVND (reference sequence).

The chain employs TRBV7-2 and TRBJ2-3; D gene ambiguous. The CDR3 covers 14 residues. From germline, CDR1 is SGHTA and CDR2 FQGNSA. The germline V and J ends were trimmed by 1 base and 5 bases, with 10 bases remaining between them. The DNA for the CDR3 is TGTGCCAGCAGCTTAGTACTGATCGGAGATACGCAGTATTTT. Amino acids: CASSLVLIGDTQYF.

V usage is TRBV29-1 and J usage is TRBJ2-1; D ambiguous. With 6 bases removed from V and 9 bases from J, the gap between germline ends came to 12 bases. The V gene's germline CDR1 is SQVTM and CDR2 ANQGSEA. This CDR3 is 11 amino acids long. The CDR3 nucleotides are TGCAGCGTACTCATACAGAGTGAGCAGTTCTTC. Its protein product is CSVLIQSEQFF.

This clonotype appeared many times. The chain carries TRBV20-1 and TRBJ2-1; TRBD2 aligns across 14 bases. CDR1 DFQATT and CDR2 SNEGSKA come from the germline V gene (reference sequence). The length of the CDR3 is 18 residues. Germline trimming cut 0 bases from V and 8 bases from J; bases unmatched to any gene: 12. The CDR3 DNA reads TGCAGTGCTAGAGAAGTGACTGTCTTGACTAGCGGGAGGGATGAGCAGTTCTTC. Translation: CSAREVTVLTSGRDEQFF.

This clonotype was counted many times. The chain joins TRBV5-6 to TRBJ2-4, with TRBD2 matching 11 bases. The CDR3 loop spans 16 amino acids. Looked up from germline, CDR1 is SGHDT and CDR2 is YYEEEE. J was trimmed by 0 bases and V by 3 bases; bases with no gene match: 2. CDR3 protein: CASSSGLAVAKNIQYF. In DNA, the CDR3 is TGTGCCAGCAGCTCGGGACTAGCGGTAGCCAAAAACATTCAGTACTTC.

This sequence joins TRBV28 and TRBJ2-4; D not resolved. CDR3 length: 16 amino acids. Germline V lookup: CDR1 MDHEN, CDR2 SYDVKM. Between the trimmed V and J ends, which lost 5 bases and 0 bases, there was a span of 14 bases. The CDR3 loop is CASSPSEHLAKNIQYF. The CDR3 DNA sequence: TGTGCCAGCAGTCCCTCGGAACACTTAGCCAAAAACATTCAGTACTTC.

There are many counts of this clonotype. The V call is TRBV20-1, the J call TRBJ2-1; no clear D. The CDR3 totals 13 residues. Germline CDR1 DFQATT, CDR2 SNEGSKA (reference sequence). The V end was cut by 6 bases, the J end by 5 bases, with 14 bases between. The CDR3 loop is CSARPSRNNEQFF. Here the CDR3 DNA reads TGCAGTGCGAGACCTTCTAGAAACAATGAGCAGTTCTTC.

The chain joins TRBV4-3 to TRBJ2-7; 10 bases align to TRBD2. Germline assignment: CDR1 LGHNA and CDR2 YSLEER. This CDR3 contains 16 residues. Trimming took 4 bases from V and 2 from J; bases not matched to a gene: 8. CDR3: CASSRDEREGAYEQYF. DNA of the CDR3: TGCGCCAGCAGCCGAGACGAGCGGGAGGGGGCCTACGAGCAGTACTTC.